These 22 T cell receptor beta chains share one sample of origin, sequenced in a study of T cell repertoires in cytomegalovirus infection. TCRdb redid the calling of the reads with MiXCR, one entry per CDR3 protein. The table lists over 200,000 distinct CDR3 sequences, roughly 15% of them singletons. What was sequenced was PBMCs. Every receptor here comes from a human donor in good health (CMV status not recorded). Some clones in this sample may be carry-over from other donors' samples.

There are many counts of this clonotype. The gene calls are TRBV11-2 and TRBJ2-7, with a tentative D call TRBD1 (5 bases). V lost 1 base and J 6 bases, leaving 22 bases between the germline ends. The CDR3 consists of 17 residues. Germline V gene lookup returns CDR1 SGHAT and CDR2 FQNNGV. CDR3 in amino acids: CASSLVSLGLRDREQYF. The CDR3, as DNA: TGTGCCAGCAGCTTAGTATCCCTGGGGCTCCGAGATCGCGAGCAGTACTTC.

The genes are TRBV20-1 and TRBJ2-4; 8 nucleotides line up with TRBD1. From germline, CDR1 is DFQATT and CDR2 SNEGSKA (reference sequence). V gave up 6 bases and J gave up 0 bases; unmatched junction bases: 4. The CDR3 length is 14 residues. CDR3 sequence reads: CSATGGLAKNIQYF. CDR3 DNA: TGCAGTGCCACAGGGGGGCTAGCCAAAAACATTCAGTACTTC.

The table lists this clonotype with a few counts. This rearrangement joins TRBV4-2 to TRBJ2-7; 11 bases map to TRBD1. The CDR3 has 14 residues. The J segment lost 4 bases and the V segment lost 7 bases, leaving 6 bases of the junction unmatched. Germline CDR1 is LGHNA and CDR2 is YNFKEQ. CDR3 region: CASTPGQGAYEQYF. The CDR3 nucleotides are TGTGCCAGCACCCCCGGACAGGGGGCATACGAGCAGTACTTC.

The table lists this clonotype with many counts. This rearrangement joins TRBV28 to TRBJ2-7; perhaps TRBD2 as D (5 bases). Trimming cost V 6 bases and J 2 bases, with 32 bases left between them. The CDR3 spans 20 residues. Germline CDR1 MDHEN, CDR2 SYDVKM. CDR3 in amino acids: CASRLGWATASWLGTYEQYF. In DNA form, the CDR3 reads TGTGCCAGCAGGCTTGGGTGGGCCACGGCCTCTTGGCTCGGGACCTACGAGCAGTACTTC.

In its sample, this clonotype was seen many times. The rearrangement uses TRBV7-9 and TRBJ1-6; D remains unclear. From germline, CDR1 is SEHNR and CDR2 FQNEAQ (reference sequence). The length of the CDR3 is 15 residues. V was shortened by 4 bases and J by 10 bases, with 17 bases between the two germline ends. CDR3 region: CASSSPRGFHSPLHF. CDR3 coding DNA: TGTGCCAGCAGCTCCCCACGAGGCTTTCACTCACCCCTCCACTTT.

This clonotype was seen many times. The chain employs TRBV11-1 and TRBJ1-5; D remains ambiguous. Germline V gene data show CDR1 as SGHAT and CDR2 as FQDESV (reference sequence). The CDR3 extends over 13 amino acids. Between the trimmed V and J ends, which lost 3 bases and 4 bases, there was a span of 7 bases. The chain's CDR3 is CASSLTANQPQHF. The CDR3 DNA sequence: TGTGCCAGCAGCTTGACGGCTAATCAGCCCCAGCATTTT.

At least ten counts were recorded for this clonotype. The V and J genes are TRBV28 and TRBJ2-2; TRBD2 agrees at 8 bases. The junction had 11 bases not matched to a gene; V was cut back by 5 bases and J by 6 bases. CDR3 length: 16 amino acids. In germline, CDR1 is MDHEN, CDR2 SYDVKM. The CDR3 DNA reads TGTGCCAGCAGTGCCCTGGTCGCGGGGGGCGCCGGGGAGCTGTTTTTT. Translation gives CASSALVAGGAGELFF.

This clonotype was counted many times. The gene calls are TRBV5-4 and TRBJ1-2, with D uncertain. The V gene lost 1 base and the J gene lost 10 bases, with 8 bases spanning the gap. The CDR3 runs to 11 residues. The germline V gene has CDR1 SGHNT and CDR2 YYREEE (reference sequence). CDR3 loop: CASSLTGVYTF. The CDR3 DNA reads TGTGCCAGCAGCTTGACCGGGGTCTACACCTTC.

The sample holds a few counts of this clonotype. This chain connects TRBV6-4 to TRBJ2-1; 8 bases fit TRBD2. From germline, CDR1 is MRHNA and CDR2 SNTAGT. The ends lost 3 bases at V and 8 bases at J; junction bases unmatched: 9. The CDR3 is 15 amino acids. In nucleotides, the CDR3 is TGTGCCAGCAGTGATGGGACTAGTGGTTATGATGAGCAGTTCTTC. Translating it yields CASSDGTSGYDEQFF.

Only a few counts were recorded for this clonotype. This sequence joins TRBV29-1 and TRBJ2-2; D not resolved. The CDR3 consists of 14 residues. Germline values: CDR1 SQVTM, CDR2 ANQGSEA. V gave up 6 bases and J gave up 7 bases, with 18 bases separating them. Here the CDR3 reads CSVTSGPRNGELFF. DNA for the CDR3: TGCAGCGTCACTTCCGGACCGAGGAACGGGGAGCTGTTTTTT.

This chain joins TRBV6-8 and TRBJ2-1; D possibly corresponds to TRBD1 (5 bases). The CDR3 loop spans 16 amino acids. Per germline, CDR1 MNHGY and CDR2 SAAAGT. V lost 6 bases and J 1 base, leaving 16 bases between the germline ends. The DNA of the CDR3 is TGTGCCAGCAGCCCTAGGGGCAGGGCGTCCTACAATGAGCAGTTCTTC. The encoded protein is CASSPRGRASYNEQFF.

The chain recombines TRBV12-3 or TRBV12-4 with TRBJ1-5; D is unclear. The length of the CDR3 is 14 residues. V lost 6 bases and J 7 bases, leaving 16 bases between the germline ends. In nucleotides, the CDR3 is TGTGCCAGCAGCCCTGGACGGGAGGAGCAGCCCCAGCATTTT. Translated: CASSPGREEQPQHF.

This sequence joins TRBV18 and TRBJ2-7; the D gene is possibly TRBD2 (6 bases). The V gene's germline CDR1 is KGHSH and CDR2 LQKENI. The CDR3 has 13 amino acids. V shed 6 bases and J shed 3 bases, with 12 bases lying between them. The CDR3: CASSREDFYEQYF. CDR3 coding DNA: TGTGCCAGCTCCAGGGAGGACTTCTACGAGCAGTACTTC.

The chain has TRBV5-4 and TRBJ2-3, with 12 bases lining up with TRBD2. The length of the CDR3 is 17 residues. The V gene end was trimmed by 4 bases and the J gene end by 4 bases; junction bases not matched to a gene: 10. CDR1 is SGHNT, CDR2 YYREEE, per germline (reference sequence). CDR3 bases: TGTGCCAGCAGCCGGGGAATACTAGCGGGAGGCGCAGATACGCAGTATTTT. Translating it yields CASSRGILAGGADTQYF.

This clonotype has at least ten counts. The CDR3 nucleotides are TGTGCCAGCAGCTTGAGGACAGGGGGAATTGAAGCTTTCTTT. Its protein is CASSLRTGGIEAFF. The J gene is TRBJ1-1, the V gene TRBV7-2; 10 nucleotides align to TRBD1. This CDR3 comprises 14 residues. Unmatched junction bases numbered 5, after V lost 3 bases and J lost 7 bases. CDR1 and CDR2 (germline): SGHTA, FQGNSA. Full variable domain (outside the CDR3, taken from reference TRBV7-2 and TRBJ1-1): GAGVSQSPSNKVTEKGKDVELRCDPISGHTALYWYRQSLGQGLEFLIYFQGNSAPDKSGLPSDRFSAERTGGSVSTLTIQRTQQEDSAVYLCASSLRTGGIEAFFGQGTRLTVV.

This clonotype was seen many times. The chain carries TRBV7-2 and TRBJ2-6; D is uncertain. The CDR3 runs 17 residues. The germline gives CDR1 SGHTA, CDR2 FQGNSA. The V and J ends lost 5 bases and 0 bases respectively, with 14 bases between them. The CDR3 reads CASSQNLWISGANVLTF. DNA of the CDR3: TGTGCCAGCAGCCAAAACCTTTGGATCTCTGGGGCCAACGTCCTGACTTTC.

This clonotype was observed at least ten times. The CDR3 reads CASTLGRKRGIETQYF. In nucleotides, the CDR3 is TGTGCCAGCACTCTGGGCCGGAAGAGGGGTATTGAGACCCAGTACTTC. The V call is TRBV12-3 or TRBV12-4, the J call TRBJ2-5, with D perhaps assigned TRBD1 or TRBD2 (5 bases each). Deletions cut 7 bases from V and 5 bases from J, with 23 bases between. The CDR3 is 16 residues long.

The V call is TRBV5-8, the J call TRBJ1-3; D might be TRBD1 (6 bases). This CDR3 has 14 amino acids. In germline, CDR1 is SGHTS, CDR2 YDEGEE. Trimming took 4 bases from V and 2 from J, leaving 10 bases between them. The CDR3 reads CASSAGQPGNTIYF. In DNA form, the CDR3 reads TGTGCCAGCAGCGCCGGACAGCCTGGAAACACCATATATTTT.

This clonotype was counted between two and nine times. The chain combines TRBV6-2 or TRBV6-3 with TRBJ2-2, with 11 bases identical to TRBD2. CDR3 size: 16 residues. The trim removed 4 bases at V and 9 bases at J, leaving 10 bases unmatched. CDR1 is MNHEY, CDR2 SVGEGT, per germline. Here the CDR3 reads CASSSPGTSGFWELFF. The CDR3 DNA is TGTGCCAGCAGTTCCCCCGGGACTAGCGGTTTCTGGGAGCTGTTTTTT.

The table lists this clonotype with a few counts. This rearrangement joins TRBV10-3 to TRBJ1-3; D is unresolved. The CDR3 loop spans 13 amino acids. V was pared by 0 bases and J by 9 bases, with 9 bases between. Germline V lookup: CDR1 ENHRY, CDR2 SYGVKD. The CDR3 DNA sequence: TGTGCCATCAGTGAGTCGACGGTCAGCACCATATATTTT. This gives the protein CAISESTVSTIYF.

This clonotype was observed a few times. The chain has TRBV4-2 and TRBJ2-3, with D hard to call. CDR3 size: 12 residues. Germline-derived CDR1 and CDR2 are LGHNA and YNFKEQ. Between the trimmed V and J ends, which lost 2 bases and 2 bases, there was a span of 2 bases. The CDR3 loop is CASSQPTDTQYF. The CDR3, as DNA: TGTGCCAGCAGCCAACCCACAGATACGCAGTATTTT.

This clonotype was observed many times. This chain uses TRBV6-2 or TRBV6-3 with TRBJ1-1, with a possible D match to TRBD1 (5 bases). This CDR3 has 13 residues. Germline V lookup: CDR1 MNHEY, CDR2 SVGEGT. V was clipped by 6 bases and J by 1 base, with 9 bases between them. The chain's CDR3 is CASSDTGNTEAFF. The CDR3, as DNA: TGTGCCAGCAGCGATACAGGGAACACTGAAGCTTTCTTT.